Shown below are 15 T cell receptor beta chains from a single sample sequenced in a study of CD8+ T cells in alopecia areata. This sample's treatment: oral pan-JAK inhibitor, 5-10 mg twice daily. Extracted from the samples, RNA was reverse transcribed into cDNA to serve as the sequencing template. The data were produced by immunoSEQ multiplex PCR, yet TCRdb's version contains in-frame clones alone and is incomplete. This sample carries more than 140,000 clones, 85% to 90% of them seen once, and the ten largest clones take 13%. This material consisted of CD8+ T cells sorted from blood, taken at week 4, from a patient treated with tofacitinib. The receptors derive from a human donor with alopecia areata.

This chain links TRBV28 with TRBJ1-2; 7 nucleotides match TRBD1. The J segment lost 12 bases and the V segment lost 6 bases, leaving 10 bases of the junction unmatched. The CDR3 is 12 residues long. Germline V gives CDR1 MDHEN, CDR2 SYDVKM. This CDR3 is CASSPERQGNTF. As DNA, the CDR3 is TGTGCCAGCAGCCCAGAAAGACAGGGAAACACCTTC.

V usage is TRBV2 and J usage is TRBJ2-3; no definite D call. The V end was cut by 6 bases, the J end by 4 bases, with 20 bases between. Germline V lookup: CDR1 SNHLY, CDR2 FYNNEI. The CDR3 has 16 amino acids. The CDR3 spells CASSPNRAGAPDTQYF. CDR3 nucleotides: TGTGCCAGCAGCCCTAATCGGGCAGGAGCTCCAGATACGCAGTATTTT. The variable domain in full, completed from reference TRBV2 and TRBJ2-3, reads EPEVTQTPSHQVTQMGQEVILRCVPISNHLYFYWYRQILGQKVEFLVSFYNNEISEKSEIFDDQFSVERPDGSNFTLKIRSTKLEDSAMYFCASSPNRAGAPDTQYFGPGTRLTVL.

The chain employs TRBV7-9 and TRBJ2-7; weak D call: TRBD1 (6 bases). CDR3 size: 14 residues. Germline CDR1 reads SEHNR; CDR2 reads FQNEAQ (reference sequence). V lost 5 bases and J 0 bases, leaving 11 bases between the germline ends. CDR3 protein: CASSPGGISYEQYF. The CDR3 coding sequence is TGTGCCAGCAGCCCTGGGGGCATCTCCTACGAGCAGTACTTC.

This clone was seen a few times. The gene calls are TRBV7-9 and TRBJ2-5; D is undetermined. This CDR3 is 14 amino acids long. The V end lost 5 bases, the J end lost 5 bases, and 15 bases lay between the germline ends. Germline loops: CDR1 SEHNR, CDR2 FQNEAQ (reference sequence). This CDR3 reads CASSPESAWETQYF. The CDR3 DNA sequence: TGTGCCAGCAGCCCAGAGTCAGCGTGGGAGACCCAGTACTTC.

The chain links TRBV7-9 to TRBJ2-7, with D unclear. The CDR3 spans 14 residues. V was clipped by 2 bases and J by 0 bases, with 8 bases between them. In germline, CDR1 is SEHNR, CDR2 FQNEAQ (reference sequence). The CDR3: CASSLSLISYEQYF. CDR3 sequence (DNA): TGTGCCAGCAGCTTATCGCTGATCTCCTACGAGCAGTACTTC.

This chain connects TRBV30 to TRBJ1-4; 8 nucleotides match TRBD1. CDR1 and CDR2 (germline): GTSNPN, SVGIG (reference sequence). The CDR3 length is 15 residues. Trimming cost V 1 base and J 5 bases; bases outside gene matches: 6. The CDR3 region is CAWSGGQGRNEKLFF. CDR3 nucleotides: TGTGCCTGGAGTGGAGGACAGGGAAGAAATGAAAAACTGTTTTTT.

V and J are TRBV27 and TRBJ2-7, with D unresolved. The germline V gene has CDR1 MNHEY and CDR2 SMNVEV (reference sequence). CDR3 length: 13 residues. Trimming cost V 2 bases and J 3 bases, with 8 bases left between them. The CDR3 loop reads CASSLSVLYEQYF. The CDR3 DNA follows: TGTGCCAGCAGTTTAAGCGTCCTCTACGAGCAGTACTTC.

The chain combines TRBV7-9 with TRBJ1-1; TRBD1 matches 9 bases. In germline, CDR1 is SEHNR, CDR2 FQNEAQ (reference sequence). Trimming at V came to 6 bases and at J to 1 base, leaving 3 bases not matched to a gene. The CDR3 contains 14 residues. The CDR3 is CASSRTGENTEAFF. The CDR3 region has the DNA TGTGCCAGCAGTCGGACAGGGGAGAACACTGAAGCTTTCTTT.

The chain employs TRBV5-1 and TRBJ1-5, with unresolved D. The CDR3 spans 15 residues. Germline CDR1 reads SGHRS; CDR2 reads YFSETQ. The V end lost 0 bases, the J end lost 1 base, and 8 bases lay between the germline ends. The CDR3 sequence is CASSLAGGSNQPQHF. CDR3 in DNA: TGCGCCAGCAGCTTGGCGGGAGGCAGCAATCAGCCCCAGCATTTT.

The chain joins TRBV11-2 to TRBJ1-2; D is uncertain. The CDR3 loop spans 13 amino acids. V gave up 1 base and J gave up 8 bases, with 11 bases separating them. Germline CDR1 reads SGHAT; CDR2 reads FQNNGV. The CDR3 region is CASSLGPQWGYTF. Written as DNA, the CDR3 is TGTGCCAGCAGCTTAGGCCCGCAGTGGGGCTACACCTTC.

The chain joins TRBV12-5 to TRBJ2-3, with D hard to call. The CDR3 is made up of 18 amino acids. The V gene's germline CDR1 is LGHNT and CDR2 FRNRAP. Trimming removed 3 bases from V and 0 bases from J, with 19 bases in between. In DNA form, the CDR3 reads TGTGCTAGTGGTTTCGACCGAGACTTCATACCCAGCACAGATACGCAGTATTTT. Translation gives CASGFDRDFIPSTDTQYF. Variable domain in full (rest from reference TRBV12-5 and TRBJ2-3): DARVTQTPRHKVTEMGQEVTMRCQPILGHNTVFWYRQTMMQGLELLAYFRNRAPLDDSGMPKDRFSAEMPDATLATLKIQPSEPRDSAVYFCASGFDRDFIPSTDTQYFGPGTRLTVL.

The rearrangement joins TRBV9 to TRBJ1-2, with D unclear. CDR3 length equals 13 residues. Germline V gene data show CDR1 as SGDLS and CDR2 as YYNGEE. The V end was cut by 3 bases, the J end by 5 bases, with 11 bases between. DNA for the CDR3: TGTGCCAGCAGCGAAACTTCCGGGTATGGCTACACCTTC. Its protein product is CASSETSGYGYTF. The full variable domain, its missing parts supplied by reference TRBV9 and TRBJ1-2, is DSGVTQTPKHLITATGQRVTLRCSPRSGDLSVYWYQQSLDQGLQFLIQYYNGEERAKGNILERFSAQQFPDLHSELNLSSLELGDSALYFCASSETSGYGYTFGSGTRLTVV.

The chain carries TRBV13 and TRBJ2-2; TRBD1 matches at 9 bases. The trim removed 8 bases at V and 4 bases at J, leaving 8 bases unmatched. The CDR3 length is 15 residues. From germline, CDR1 is PRHDT and CDR2 FYEKMQ (reference sequence). The CDR3 nucleotides are TGTGCCAGCGCCAGAACAGGGGGCCGCACCGGGGAGCTGTTTTTT. As protein: CASARTGGRTGELFF.

The V and J genes are TRBV25-1 and TRBJ1-5; 8 nucleotides line up with TRBD1. The germline CDR1 and CDR2 sequences are MGHDK and SYGVNS. V gave up 2 bases and J gave up 7 bases; unmatched junction bases: 4. CDR3 length equals 14 residues. This chain's CDR3 is CASSEIGQGQPQHF. CDR3 in DNA: TGTGCCAGCAGTGAAATTGGACAGGGACAGCCCCAGCATTTT. Based on the CDR3 plus reference TRBV25-1 and TRBJ1-5, the full variable domain is EADIYQTPRYLVIGTGKKITLECSQTMGHDKMYWYQQDPGMELHLIHYSYGVNSTEKGDLSSESTVSRIRTEHFPLTLESARPSHTSQYLCASSEIGQGQPQHFGDGTRLSIL.

The V and J genes are TRBV6-5 and TRBJ1-1, with unresolved D. The germline V gene encodes CDR1 MNHEY and CDR2 SVGAGI. The CDR3 spans 15 residues. The V and J ends lost 6 bases and 3 bases respectively, with 17 bases between them. The CDR3 reads CASSRDSPWDTEAFF. The CDR3 DNA follows: TGTGCCAGCAGCCGCGACTCTCCCTGGGACACTGAAGCTTTCTTT.